What follows are 23 T cell receptor beta chains derived from one specimen sequenced in a study of cytomegalovirus exposure and HLA in healthy donors. Use of 60 Vbeta and 13 Jbeta primers characterized the PCR. Sequencing was performed with immunoSEQ multiplex PCR; in TCRdb, only in-frame clones are kept and a portion is missing. The profile shows around 220,000 clones, roughly 80% of them singletons. What was sequenced was PBMCs. These receptor sequences come from a girl aged 2 to 9 in good health and CMV-seronegative.

This chain links TRBV2 with TRBJ1-2, with D tentatively TRBD1 (6 bases). Germline loops: CDR1 SNHLY, CDR2 FYNNEI. CDR3 length: 13 amino acids. V lost 4 bases to trimming and J lost 4 bases, with 10 bases between them. As DNA, the CDR3 is TGTGCCAGCAGTGTTGGGGGCGGCTATGGCTACACCTTC. Its protein is CASSVGGGYGYTF.

The rearrangement links TRBV4-2 to TRBJ2-1, with D possibly matching TRBD2 (6 bases). Germline V lookup: CDR1 LGHNA, CDR2 YNFKEQ. The CDR3 extends over 17 amino acids. V was pared by 4 bases and J by 3 bases, with 19 bases between. CDR3 DNA: TGTGCCAGCAGCCCAAGGGGAGGCACGCCGCTCTACAATGAGCAGTTCTTC. Protein product: CASSPRGGTPLYNEQFF.

The V and J genes are TRBV7-2 and TRBJ1-2; D unresolved. Deletions cut 5 bases from V and 2 bases from J, with 9 bases between. CDR1 SGHTA and CDR2 FQGNSA come from the germline V gene. The CDR3 contains 13 residues. Here the CDR3 reads CASSPSRNYGYTF. CDR3 sequence (DNA): TGTGCCAGCAGCCCTAGCAGAAACTATGGCTACACCTTC.

CDR3 amino acids: CATSRDFARVAKNIQYF. As DNA, the CDR3 is TGTGCCACCAGCAGAGACTTTGCGCGGGTAGCCAAAAACATTCAGTACTTC. The chain has TRBV15 and TRBJ2-4; possible D gene TRBD2, 5 bases. V lost 0 bases and J lost 0, with 12 bases in between. Germline values: CDR1 LNHNV, CDR2 YYDKDF (reference sequence). The CDR3 has 17 amino acids. The full variable domain, rest sourced from reference TRBV15 and TRBJ2-4, is DAMVIQNPRYQVTQFGKPVTLSCSQTLNHNVMYWYQQKSSQAPKLLFHYYDKDFNNEADTPDNFQSRRPNTSFCFLDIRSPGLGDTAMYLCATSRDFARVAKNIQYFGAGTRLSVL.

The chain joins TRBV5-1 to TRBJ1-4; weak D call: TRBD1 (6 bases). V was shortened by 4 bases and J by 7 bases, with 11 bases between the two germline ends. The CDR3 is 13 residues long. Germline CDR1 reads SGHRS; CDR2 reads YFSETQ. This CDR3 reads CASSEGGGEKLFF. The CDR3 region has the DNA TGCGCCAGCAGCGAGGGGGGGGGTGAAAAACTGTTTTTT. The full variable domain, in which reference TRBV5-1 and TRBJ1-4 provide the parts outside the CDR3, is KAGVTQTPRYLIKTRGQQVTLSCSPISGHRSVSWYQQTPGQGLQFLFEYFSETQRNKGNFPGRFSGRQFSNSRSEMNVSTLELGDSALYLCASSEGGGEKLFFGSGTQLSVL.

V usage is TRBV2 and J usage is TRBJ1-1; D remains unclear. Deletions cut 8 bases from V and 0 bases from J, with 10 bases between. This CDR3 spans 13 amino acids. Looked up from germline, CDR1 is SNHLY and CDR2 is FYNNEI. The CDR3 nucleotides read TGTGCCAGCGTCCCTAGCGTGAACACTGAAGCTTTCTTT. Translation gives CASVPSVNTEAFF.

Only one count was recorded for this clone. The genes are TRBV6-5 and TRBJ2-5; tentative D call: TRBD1 (5 bases). The DNA end favors TRBJ2-7, so the J call may be wrong. CDR1 and CDR2 from the germline V gene are MNHEY and SVGAGI. This CDR3 has 14 amino acids. CDR3 in DNA: TGTGCCAGCAGTTACCGGCAGGGTCGCTACGAGCAGTACTTC. Its translation: CASSYRQGRYEQYF.

This chain uses TRBV5-4 with TRBJ2-3; 7 bases agree with TRBD1. Germline values: CDR1 SGHNT, CDR2 YYREEE (reference sequence). With V trimmed by 0 bases and J by 1 base, 2 bases remained unmatched. There are 15 residues in the CDR3. CDR3 DNA sequence: TGTGCCAGCAGCTTGGCCGGACAGGGCACAGATACGCAGTATTTT. This gives the protein CASSLAGQGTDTQYF.

This sequence joins TRBV5-1 and TRBJ1-1; D remains ambiguous. V was pared by 1 base and J by 4 bases, with 14 bases between. In germline, CDR1 is SGHRS, CDR2 YFSETQ. The CDR3 covers 15 residues. Here the CDR3 DNA reads TGCGCCAGCAGCTTGAATCACGGGTCGAGCACTGAAGCTTTCTTT. As protein: CASSLNHGSSTEAFF.

This sequence joins TRBV18 and TRBJ1-4; TRBD1 aligns across 7 bases. There are 14 residues in the CDR3. Germline CDR1 KGHSH, CDR2 LQKENI. The junction had 4 bases not matched to a gene; V was cut back by 4 bases and J by 5 bases. In DNA form, the CDR3 reads TGTGCCAGCTCACGGACAGGACACAATGAAAAACTGTTTTTT. This codes for CASSRTGHNEKLFF.

The chain carries TRBV11-2 and TRBJ2-4; the D gene is possibly TRBD2 (6 bases). CDR1 is SGHAT and CDR2 is FQNNGV in the germline V gene. This CDR3 spans 16 amino acids. V dropped 5 bases and J dropped 0 bases, with 14 bases sitting between them. The CDR3 is CASSTQPGLAKNIQYF. CDR3 DNA: TGTGCCAGCAGCACGCAACCGGGACTAGCCAAAAACATTCAGTACTTC.

The gene calls are TRBV19 and TRBJ1-1; D remains unclear. Germline loops: CDR1 LNHDA, CDR2 SQIVND (reference sequence). V dropped 0 bases and J dropped 3 bases, with 5 bases sitting between them. The CDR3 is made up of 13 amino acids. This CDR3 reads CASSIDLYTEAFF. Written as DNA, the CDR3 is TGTGCCAGTAGTATAGATCTCTACACTGAAGCTTTCTTT.

The chain uses TRBV2 and TRBJ2-1; the match to TRBD2 covers 9 bases. Trimming removed 11 bases from V and 6 bases from J; junction bases left unmatched: 11. The CDR3 spans 14 residues. The germline V gene encodes CDR1 SNHLY and CDR2 FYNNEI. The CDR3 loop is CAQLASGNVNEQFF. The CDR3, as DNA: TGTGCCCAGTTGGCTAGCGGGAATGTCAATGAGCAGTTCTTC.

The chain couples TRBV13 to TRBJ2-5, with a tentative D call TRBD2 (6 bases). Trimming took 6 bases from V and 5 from J, leaving 16 bases between them. The germline V gene has CDR1 PRHDT and CDR2 FYEKMQ (reference sequence). This CDR3 has 14 residues. The CDR3 here is CASSFGSGEETQYF. In DNA form, the CDR3 reads TGTGCCAGCAGTTTCGGGTCGGGGGAGGAGACCCAGTACTTC.

This clone appeared once. The rearrangement links TRBV5-6 to TRBJ2-1; D gene ambiguous. The V gene lost 1 base and the J gene lost 8 bases, with 10 bases spanning the gap. The CDR3 consists of 13 residues. The germline V gene has CDR1 SGHDT and CDR2 YYEEEE. CDR3 sequence: CASSLLQAHEQFF. The CDR3 region has the DNA TGTGCCAGCAGCTTGTTGCAGGCTCATGAGCAGTTCTTC.

This chain joins TRBV6-6 and TRBJ1-5; D unresolved. The CDR3 contains 12 residues. The V gene lost 6 bases and the J gene lost 11 bases, with 14 bases spanning the gap. CDR1 is MNHNY, CDR2 SVGAGI, per germline (reference sequence). This CDR3 is CASSPMFRAQHF. CDR3 nucleotides: TGTGCCAGCAGCCCGATGTTCCGAGCCCAGCATTTT.

This chain uses TRBV5-4 with TRBJ2-5; 9 bases map to TRBD2. The CDR3 is 14 amino acids. The junction had 9 bases not matched to a gene; V was cut back by 9 bases and J by 3 bases. The germline gives CDR1 SGHNT, CDR2 YYREEE (reference sequence). The CDR3 protein is CATHLAGPKETQYF. CDR3 DNA: TGTGCCACCCACCTAGCGGGGCCTAAAGAGACCCAGTACTTC.

For this clone: It is unclear where the CDR3 begins or ends on the DNA, so no DNA is shown, and the CDR3 is as TCRdb lists it. This chain links TRBV10-1 with TRBJ2-1; the table's D call, TRBD2, was not checked against the DNA. The CDR3 adds up to 17 amino acids, both ends counted. The V gene's germline CDR1 is WNHNN and CDR2 SYGVQD (reference sequence). CDR3 loop: CASSESGRAGARYEQFF.

CDR3 sequence reads: CAISESIMGQENYGYTF. Written as DNA, the CDR3 is TGTGCCATCAGTGAGTCGATTATGGGACAGGAGAACTATGGCTACACCTTC. The rearrangement joins TRBV10-3 to TRBJ1-2, with 8 bases aligning to TRBD1. CDR3 length equals 17 residues. Germline V lookup: CDR1 ENHRY, CDR2 SYGVKD. Trimming at V came to 0 bases and at J to 2 bases, leaving 8 bases not matched to a gene.

This chain joins TRBV19 and TRBJ2-7, with 8 positions matching TRBD2. The V and J ends lost 3 bases and 3 bases, in that order; junction bases with no gene match: 13. The CDR3 totals 17 residues. Looked up from germline, CDR1 is LNHDA and CDR2 is SQIVND (reference sequence). Here the CDR3 DNA reads TGTGCCAGTAGTATCGGCCCGCCGGCTAGCGGGCACTACGAGCAGTACTTC. It yields the protein CASSIGPPASGHYEQYF. Full variable domain (remainder filled in from reference TRBV19 and TRBJ2-7): DGGITQSPKYLFRKEGQNVTLSCEQNLNHDAMYWYRQDPGQGLRLIYYSQIVNDFQKGDIAEGYSVSREKKESFPLTVTSAQKNPTAFYLCASSIGPPASGHYEQYFGPGTRLTVT.

The chain uses TRBV2 and TRBJ1-1, with a possible D match to TRBD1 (6 bases). In germline, CDR1 is SNHLY, CDR2 FYNNEI. Trimming removed 6 bases from V and 2 bases from J, with 16 bases in between. The length of the CDR3 is 15 residues. CDR3 sequence: CASSPPGTRNTEAFF. The CDR3 DNA sequence: TGTGCCAGCAGCCCCCCCGGGACACGAAACACTGAAGCTTTCTTT.

This rearrangement joins TRBV29-1 to TRBJ1-2; 9 bases map to TRBD1. J was trimmed by 1 base and V by 6 bases; bases with no gene match: 3. Germline V lookup: CDR1 SQVTM, CDR2 ANQGSEA. CDR3 length: 13 residues. This CDR3 is CSVLTGGNYGYTF. The CDR3 bases are TGCAGCGTGTTGACAGGGGGTAACTATGGCTACACCTTC.

The chain combines TRBV2 with TRBJ1-2; D possibly corresponds to TRBD1 (5 bases). Trimming stripped 11 bases from V and 6 bases from J, with 22 bases between. The germline gives CDR1 SNHLY, CDR2 FYNNEI. This CDR3 contains 14 residues. CDR3 protein: CASLKWGTPNGYTF. DNA of the CDR3: TGTGCCTCACTAAAATGGGGCACCCCAAATGGCTACACCTTC.